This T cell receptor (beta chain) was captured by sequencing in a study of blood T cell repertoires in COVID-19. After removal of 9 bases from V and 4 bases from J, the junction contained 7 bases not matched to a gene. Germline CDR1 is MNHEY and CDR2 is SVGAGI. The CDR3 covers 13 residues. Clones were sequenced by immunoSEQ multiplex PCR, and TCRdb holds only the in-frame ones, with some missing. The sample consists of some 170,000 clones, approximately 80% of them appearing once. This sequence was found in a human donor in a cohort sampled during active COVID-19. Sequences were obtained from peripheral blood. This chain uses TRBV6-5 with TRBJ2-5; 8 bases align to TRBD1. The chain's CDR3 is CASRTGGRETQYF. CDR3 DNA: TGTGCCAGTAGAACAGGGGGAAGAGAGACCCAGTACTTC.